The 31 T cell receptor beta chains listed next were all sequenced from one sample in a study of T cells expressing NK-cell markers. TCRdb reprocessed the 5' RACE reads and reports one entry per CDR3 protein, with no DNA. Found here are about 150,000 distinct CDR3 sequences; the top ten clones hold around 10%. The sample taken for sequencing was blood T cells: a sorted CD56 or NKG2C T cell subset, CD4+ or CD8+ T cells, or bulk PBMC T cells (not recorded which). These receptor sequences come from a man between 18 and 35 years old in good health.

This sequence joins TRBV6-4 and TRBJ2-1; as DNA is missing, the TRBD1 call by TCRdb cannot be tested. CDR1 is MRHNA, CDR2 SNTAGT, per germline. This CDR3 has 15 amino acids. This CDR3 reads CASSDRTGGNDEQFF.

The V call is TRBV5-1, the J call TRBJ2-2; TCRdb returns TRBD1, unconfirmable since there is no DNA. Germline values: CDR1 SGHRS, CDR2 YFSETQ. The CDR3 runs 15 residues. CDR3: CASSKGQGRTGELFF.

The rearrangement links TRBV28 to TRBJ2-7; checking the TCRdb D call of TRBD1 is not possible without DNA. Germline values: CDR1 MDHEN, CDR2 SYDVKM. This CDR3 has 15 amino acids. This CDR3 is CASSLLGSGGEEQYF. Full variable domain (outside the CDR3, taken from reference TRBV28 and TRBJ2-7): DVKVTQSSRYLVKRTGEKVFLECVQDMDHENMFWYRQDPGLGLRLIYFSYDVKMKEKGDIPEGYSVSREKKERFSLILESASTNQTSMYLCASSLLGSGGEEQYFGPGTRLTVT.

The genes are TRBV11-2 and TRBJ2-1; TCRdb lists TRBD2, though no DNA is available to test this call. The CDR3 has 16 amino acids. Germline lookup yields CDR1 SGHAT and CDR2 FQNNGV. This chain's CDR3 is CASSLGRAHPYNEQFF.

The chain employs TRBV12-3 or TRBV12-4 and TRBJ1-3; absent DNA, TCRdb's TRBD1 call cannot be checked. The CDR3 is 12 amino acids. The CDR3 here is CASTGGGNTIYF.

J is TRBJ2-7 and V is TRBV6-2 or TRBV6-3; the D call of TRBD2 rests on TCRdb alone, since no DNA is present to check it. This CDR3 spans 14 amino acids. Germline CDR1 is MNHEY and CDR2 is SVGEGT. The CDR3 is CASGGLAGVREQYF.

V gene TRBV4-1 combines with J gene TRBJ1-1; no DNA is available, so the TRBD1 call from TCRdb remains unchecked. The CDR3 extends over 13 amino acids. Germline assignment: CDR1 MGHRA and CDR2 YSYEKL. This CDR3 is CASSQVQGSEAFF.

This sequence joins TRBV20-1 and TRBJ1-5; TCRdb indicates TRBD1, and absent DNA this call remains unverified. Looked up from germline, CDR1 is DFQATT and CDR2 is SNEGSKA (reference sequence). The CDR3 has 16 residues. CDR3 amino acids: CSAATGARNSNQPQHF.

The chain has TRBV7-2 and TRBJ2-1; TCRdb's assignment of TRBD1 cannot be checked, as there is no DNA. The germline CDR1 and CDR2 sequences are SGHTA and FQGNSA. The CDR3 spans 12 residues. The CDR3 loop reads CASSLGIRGSFF.

The CDR3 sequence is CASSFGQYPEAFF. This sequence joins TRBV19 and TRBJ1-1; TCRdb reports TRBD1, a call that lacks DNA to check it against. The CDR3 length is 13 residues. The V gene's germline CDR1 is LNHDA and CDR2 SQIVND (reference sequence). The full variable domain, its missing parts supplied by reference TRBV19 and TRBJ1-1, is DGGITQSPKYLFRKEGQNVTLSCEQNLNHDAMYWYRQDPGQGLRLIYYSQIVNDFQKGDIAEGYSVSREKKESFPLTVTSAQKNPTAFYLCASSFGQYPEAFFGQGTRLTVV.

This chain connects TRBV12-3 or TRBV12-4 to TRBJ2-2; no DNA is available, so the TRBD1 call from TCRdb remains unchecked. The CDR3 contains 14 residues. CDR3 in amino acids: CASTEAGGFGELFF.

The rearrangement joins TRBV7-2 to TRBJ1-1. The CDR3 runs 15 residues. Per germline, CDR1 SGHTA and CDR2 FQGNSA. This CDR3 reads CASSLFGDTGTEAFF.

V is TRBV19 and J is TRBJ2-7; TCRdb gives TRBD1 as the D gene, but with no DNA this cannot be confirmed. Germline V lookup: CDR1 LNHDA, CDR2 SQIVND (reference sequence). The CDR3 contains 12 residues. CDR3 residues: CASQGLPYEQYF. The full variable domain, its missing parts supplied by reference TRBV19 and TRBJ2-7, is DGGITQSPKYLFRKEGQNVTLSCEQNLNHDAMYWYRQDPGQGLRLIYYSQIVNDFQKGDIAEGYSVSREKKESFPLTVTSAQKNPTAFYLCASQGLPYEQYFGPGTRLTVT.

The J gene is TRBJ2-1, the V gene TRBV11-2; the TCRdb call, TRBD2, lacks DNA for checking. The germline V gene has CDR1 SGHAT and CDR2 FQNNGV. The CDR3 runs 16 residues. CDR3: CASSSRTSGVYNEQFF.

This rearrangement joins TRBV12-3 or TRBV12-4 to TRBJ2-1; lacking DNA, the TRBD2 call made by TCRdb goes unchecked. The CDR3 is 13 amino acids. The CDR3 spells CASSSSGDNEQFF.

The chain has TRBV5-1 and TRBJ2-1; TCRdb's D call of TRBD2 is untestable without DNA. CDR1 and CDR2 (germline): SGHRS, YFSETQ. CDR3 size: 17 residues. This CDR3 is CASSPAVAGGPNNEQFF.

V and J are TRBV12-3 or TRBV12-4 and TRBJ2-7; TCRdb's assignment of TRBD1 cannot be checked, as there is no DNA. This CDR3 comprises 13 residues. CDR3 sequence: CASSGTVPHEQYF.

The chain links TRBV30 to TRBJ2-1. Germline V gene data show CDR1 as GTSNPN and CDR2 as SVGIG (reference sequence). The CDR3 length is 11 residues. CDR3 region: CAWKLYNEQFF.

V usage is TRBV5-1 and J usage is TRBJ2-3; the TRBD1 assignment by TCRdb is unverifiable without DNA. In germline, CDR1 is SGHRS, CDR2 YFSETQ. The CDR3 extends over 15 amino acids. The CDR3: CASSLRQGATDTQYF.

This sequence joins TRBV20-1 and TRBJ1-1. Germline V gene data show CDR1 as DFQATT and CDR2 as SNEGSKA (reference sequence). CDR3 length equals 13 residues. CDR3 residues: CSASSAENTEAFF.

CDR3 residues: CASSFTDSDTQYF. The chain has TRBV7-7 and TRBJ2-3. The CDR3 consists of 13 residues. From germline, CDR1 is SSHAT and CDR2 FNYEAQ (reference sequence).

V gene TRBV30 combines with J gene TRBJ2-7; TCRdb proposes TRBD1, but this gene call is untestable without DNA. Germline V gene data show CDR1 as GTSNPN and CDR2 as SVGIG (reference sequence). CDR3 length: 13 amino acids. CDR3: CAWNTGTGYEQYF. Based on the CDR3 plus reference TRBV30 and TRBJ2-7, the full variable domain is SQTIHQWPATLVQPVGSPLSLECTVEGTSNPNLYWYRQAAGRGLQLLFYSVGIGQISSEVPQNLSASRPQDRQFILSSKKLLLSDSGFYLCAWNTGTGYEQYFGPGTRLTVT.

The genes are TRBV4-1 and TRBJ2-7. The CDR3 totals 14 residues. Looked up from germline, CDR1 is MGHRA and CDR2 is YSYEKL. CDR3 in amino acids: CASSQTTSFYEQYF.

This chain connects TRBV25-1 to TRBJ2-3. The CDR3 is 13 amino acids. Germline-derived CDR1 and CDR2 are MGHDK and SYGVNS. The CDR3 protein is CASSIGSADTQYF.

The chain employs TRBV7-2 and TRBJ2-1; TCRdb returns TRBD2, unconfirmable since there is no DNA. CDR1 is SGHTA and CDR2 is FQGNSA in the germline V gene. The CDR3 is 16 amino acids. CDR3 residues: CASSSSGTRPYNEQFF.

The chain employs TRBV15 and TRBJ2-6. This CDR3 comprises 16 residues. The germline CDR1 and CDR2 sequences are LNHNV and YYDKDF (reference sequence). This chain's CDR3 is CATSRYRTEGANVLTF.

The chain couples TRBV24-1 to TRBJ2-5; TCRdb proposes TRBD1, but this gene call is untestable without DNA. This CDR3 spans 16 amino acids. Looked up from germline, CDR1 is KGHDR and CDR2 is SFDVKD. The CDR3 spells CATSGDTSASIETQYF.

The V gene is TRBV5-1, the J gene TRBJ2-3; TCRdb selects TRBD1, and the lack of DNA leaves this call unchecked. This CDR3 spans 16 amino acids. Per germline, CDR1 SGHRS and CDR2 YFSETQ. The CDR3 sequence is CASSPGTGGFTDTQYF. The full variable domain, with the rest looked up from reference TRBV5-1 and TRBJ2-3, is KAGVTQTPRYLIKTRGQQVTLSCSPISGHRSVSWYQQTPGQGLQFLFEYFSETQRNKGNFPGRFSGRQFSNSRSEMNVSTLELGDSALYLCASSPGTGGFTDTQYFGPGTRLTVL.

V gene TRBV6-2 or TRBV6-3 combines with J gene TRBJ2-1. CDR1 MNHEY and CDR2 SVGEGT come from the germline V gene. This CDR3 has 14 residues. CDR3: CASSYAGEYNEQFF.

The chain joins TRBV23-1 to TRBJ1-5; TCRdb's D gene call, TRBD1, goes unchecked for lack of DNA. TRBV23-1 qualifies as an ORF whose function is uncertain. This CDR3 is 15 amino acids long. The CDR3 reads CASIRGAMGNQPQHF.

The chain is built from TRBV5-1 and TRBJ2-7; absent DNA, TCRdb's TRBD1 call cannot be checked. In germline, CDR1 is SGHRS, CDR2 YFSETQ. There are 15 residues in the CDR3. CDR3: CASSLGAGASYEQYF.